Listed below are T cell receptor beta chains from one sample, sequenced in a study of blood T cell repertoires in COVID-19. Libraries were prepared by immunoSEQ multiplex PCR; TCRdb keeps only in-frame clonotypes and omits some of them. Of 20,000 to 30,000 clones in the sample, 88% were seen once. Sequencing was performed on peripheral blood. Source of these receptors: a man in his 70s in a cohort sampled during active COVID-19. The CDR3 runs from the conserved cysteine through the conserved F or W. D genes are given only for firm matches. The size of a clone is reported for some rows only, either as once, few or many, or as a class for expanded clones.

V: TRBV2; size: NA; length: 15; D: TRBD2; J: TRBJ2-1; CDR3: CASGEGTSALNEQFF; DNA: TGTGCCTCTGGTGAAGGGACTAGCGCTTTGAATGAGCAGTTCTTC
V: TRBV14; size: NA; length: 20; D: TRBD2; J: TRBJ2-5; CDR3: CASSQDPTSGRAMGIETQYF; DNA: TGTGCCAGCAGCCAAGATCCCACTAGCGGGAGAGCCATGGGGATTGAGACCCAGTACTTC
V: TRBV7-2; size: NA; length: 13; D: NA; J: TRBJ2-7; CDR3: CASSSVGQYEQYF; DNA: TGTGCCAGCAGCTCGGTCGGACAGTACGAGCAGTACTTC
V: TRBV7-9; size: NA; length: 14; D: NA; J: TRBJ2-7; CDR3: CASSFKQESYEQYF; DNA: TGTGCCAGCAGCTTTAAACAGGAGTCCTACGAGCAGTACTTC
V: TRBV6-2/TRBV6-3; size: NA; length: 14; D: NA; J: TRBJ1-1; CDR3: CASSYTLPDTEAFF; DNA: TGTGCCAGCAGTTACACGTTACCGGACACTGAAGCTTTCTTT
V: TRBV5-1; size: NA; length: 15; D: TRBD1; J: TRBJ2-1; CDR3: CASSAGQGQYNEQFF; DNA: TGCGCCAGCAGCGCAGGACAGGGACAATACAATGAGCAGTTCTTC
V: TRBV7-3; size: NA; length: 15; D: NA; J: TRBJ2-3; CDR3: CASSPRGASTDTQYF; DNA: TGTGCCAGCAGCCCCCGGGGGGCTAGCACAGATACGCAGTATTTT
V: TRBV2; size: NA; length: 13; D: TRBD1; J: TRBJ1-6; CDR3: CASRGQGESPLHF; DNA: TGTGCCAGCCGGGGACAGGGCGAGTCACCCCTCCACTTT
V: TRBV7-9; size: NA; length: 18; D: TRBD1; J: TRBJ2-3; CDR3: CASSPRFLGQGAKDTQYF; DNA: TGTGCCAGCAGCCCCCGTTTTTTGGGACAGGGGGCGAAAGATACGCAGTATTTT
V: TRBV4-3; size: NA; length: 14; D: NA; J: TRBJ2-1; CDR3: CASSQESGGGFSVF; DNA: TGCGCCAGCAGCCAAGAGTCCGGAGGTGGCTTTTCGGTCTTC
V: TRBV9; size: NA; length: 15; D: TRBD1; J: TRBJ2-1; CDR3: CASSPRTGADNEQFF; DNA: TGTGCCAGCAGCCCCCGGACAGGGGCCGACAATGAGCAGTTCTTC
V: TRBV28; size: NA; length: 17; D: TRBD2; J: TRBJ2-7; CDR3: CASSLVTPGLANYEQYF; DNA: TGTGCCAGCAGCTTAGTTACCCCGGGACTAGCGAACTACGAGCAGTACTTC
V: TRBV5-1; size: NA; length: 16; D: TRBD1; J: TRBJ1-1; CDR3: CASSLGQGVRNTEAFF; DNA: TGCGCCAGCAGCCTGGGACAGGGGGTTCGGAACACTGAAGCTTTCTTT
V: TRBV6-5; size: NA; length: 12; D: NA; J: TRBJ1-5; CDR3: CASSSGQGPQHF; DNA: TGTGCCAGCAGTTCGGGTCAGGGGCCCCAGCATTTT
V: TRBV7-9; size: few; length: 17; D: TRBD1; J: TRBJ1-6; CDR3: CASSYWTGTGGNSPLHF; DNA: TGTGCCAGCAGCTATTGGACCGGGACAGGGGGTAATTCACCCCTCCACTTT
V: TRBV5-4; size: NA; length: 17; D: TRBD2; J: TRBJ2-1; CDR3: CASRLDTLAGGGNEQFF; DNA: TGTGCCAGTCGACTGGACACACTAGCGGGAGGAGGCAATGAGCAGTTCTTC
V: TRBV11-2; size: once; length: 15; D: TRBD2; J: TRBJ2-1; CDR3: CASSLGASGKNEQFF; DNA: TGTGCCAGCAGCTTAGGGGCTAGCGGGAAGAATGAGCAGTTCTTC
V: TRBV5-1; size: NA; length: 14; D: NA; J: TRBJ2-5; CDR3: CASSGGTVQETQYF; DNA: TGCGCCAGCAGCGGCGGGACAGTTCAAGAGACCCAGTACTTC
V: TRBV6-5; size: NA; length: 13; D: NA; J: TRBJ2-1; CDR3: CASSYVRGGEQFF; DNA: TGTGCCAGCAGTTACGTGAGGGGGGGTGAGCAGTTCTTC
V: TRBV18; size: NA; length: 16; D: NA; J: TRBJ2-7; CDR3: CASSPNDGQLSYGQYF; DNA: TGTGCCAGCTCACCAAACGATGGACAGCTCTCCTACGGGCAGTACTTC
V: TRBV7-9; size: NA; length: 17; D: TRBD1; J: TRBJ2-1; CDR3: CASSLRQGVSSYNEQFF; DNA: TGTGCCAGCAGCTTACGACAGGGGGTGAGCTCCTACAATGAGCAGTTCTTC
V: TRBV5-1; size: once; length: 15; D: NA; J: TRBJ2-1; CDR3: CASSLLVADDNEQFF; DNA: TGCGCCAGCAGCTTGTTGGTAGCGGATGACAATGAGCAGTTCTTC
V: TRBV10-1; size: NA; length: 14; D: NA; J: TRBJ1-1; CDR3: CASRAHGGGTEAFF; DNA: TGCGCCAGCAGGGCCCACGGGGGAGGCACTGAAGCTTTCTTT
V: TRBV11-2; size: once; length: 15; D: NA; J: TRBJ2-1; CDR3: CASSSGTYRGGEQFF; DNA: TGTGCCAGCAGCTCGGGGACTTACAGGGGGGGTGAGCAGTTCTTC
V: TRBV7-7; size: NA; length: 13; D: NA; J: TRBJ2-5; CDR3: CASSPDIQETQYF; DNA: TGTGCTAGCAGCCCAGACATCCAAGAGACCCAGTACTTC
V: TRBV27; size: NA; length: 14; D: NA; J: TRBJ2-1; CDR3: CASSLTGTPNEQFF; DNA: TGTGCCAGCAGTTTAACCGGGACTCCGAATGAGCAGTTCTTC
V: TRBV6-5; size: NA; length: 15; D: NA; J: TRBJ1-5; CDR3: CASSYGGGGNQPQHF; DNA: TGTGCCAGCAGTTACGGGGGGGGTGGCAATCAGCCCCAGCATTTT
V: TRBV19; size: NA; length: 13; D: NA; J: TRBJ2-3; CDR3: CASSRTATDTQYF; DNA: TGTGCCAGTAGTAGGACAGCCACAGATACGCAGTATTTT
V: TRBV24-1; size: NA; length: 16; D: TRBD1; J: TRBJ1-2; CDR3: CATSEDRGGAFYGYTF; DNA: TGTGCCACCAGTGAAGACAGGGGAGGGGCTTTCTATGGCTACACCTTC
V: TRBV5-1; size: NA; length: 13; D: NA; J: TRBJ2-1; CDR3: CASSLEPRGEQFF; DNA: TGCGCCAGCAGCTTGGAACCCCGGGGTGAGCAGTTCTTC
V: TRBV14; size: NA; length: 13; D: NA; J: TRBJ2-7; CDR3: CASSQVRGYEQYF; DNA: TGTGCCAGCAGCCAAGTGCGTGGTTACGAGCAGTACTTC
V: TRBV21-1; size: once; length: 13; D: NA; J: TRBJ1-2; CDR3: CASSTRQGCSYTF; DNA: TGTGCCAGCAGCACCCGGCAGGGCTGTAGCTACACCTTC
V: TRBV4-3; size: once; length: 15; D: NA; J: TRBJ2-1; CDR3: CASSPDGSSYNEQFF; DNA: TGCGCCAGCAGCCCGGATGGGAGCTCCTACAATGAGCAGTTCTTC
V: TRBV5-5; size: NA; length: 12; D: NA; J: TRBJ1-3; CDR3: CASSFSGNTIYF; DNA: TGTGCCAGCAGCTTCTCCGGAAACACCATATATTTT
V: TRBV27; size: NA; length: 15; D: TRBD1; J: TRBJ2-1; CDR3: CASSFRTGERDEQFF; DNA: TGTGCCAGCAGTTTCAGGACAGGGGAAAGGGATGAGCAGTTCTTC
V: TRBV18; size: once; length: 16; D: TRBD2; J: TRBJ2-1; CDR3: CASSLAGTSITDEQFF; DNA: TGTGCCAGCTCACTTGCCGGGACTAGTATTACGGATGAGCAGTTCTTC
V: TRBV29-1; size: NA; length: 11; D: NA; J: TRBJ2-5; CDR3: CSVESGHTQYF; DNA: TGCAGCGTTGAAAGCGGCCACACCCAGTACTTC
V: TRBV6-6; size: NA; length: 14; D: NA; J: TRBJ2-7; CDR3: CASSYSLTSYEQYF; DNA: TGTGCCAGCAGTTACTCCCTAACCTCCTACGAGCAGTACTTC
V: TRBV28; size: NA; length: 14; D: NA; J: TRBJ2-7; CDR3: CASSFLSGTDEQYF; DNA: TGTGCCAGCAGTTTCCTTTCAGGAACGGACGAGCAGTACTTC
V: TRBV2; size: NA; length: 13; D: NA; J: TRBJ1-2; CDR3: CASSVGQYYGYTF; DNA: TGTGCCAGCAGTGTAGGACAGTACTATGGCTACACCTTC
V: TRBV29-1; size: NA; length: 17; D: TRBD2; J: TRBJ2-3; CDR3: CSVEENLAGVSTDTQYF; DNA: TGCAGCGTTGAAGAAAACCTAGCGGGAGTTTCAACAGATACGCAGTATTTT
V: TRBV18; size: NA; length: 14; D: NA; J: TRBJ1-2; CDR3: CASSPVSGGNGYTF; DNA: TGTGCCAGCTCACCGGTGTCGGGGGGGAATGGCTACACCTTC
V: TRBV18; size: NA; length: 15; D: NA; J: TRBJ1-1; CDR3: CASSPRRRDNTEAFF; DNA: TGTGCCAGCTCACCACGGCGGAGGGATAACACTGAAGCTTTCTTT
V: TRBV5-1; size: NA; length: 14; D: NA; J: TRBJ1-4; CDR3: CASSVGQPNEKLFF; DNA: TGCGCCAGCAGCGTTGGACAGCCGAATGAAAAACTGTTTTTT
V: TRBV16; size: once; length: 15; D: NA; J: TRBJ1-1; CDR3: CASSQSGGMNTEAFF; DNA: TGTGCCAGCAGCCAATCTGGGGGCATGAACACTGAAGCTTTCTTT
V: TRBV9; size: NA; length: 18; D: TRBD2; J: TRBJ2-1; CDR3: CASSPQTSGRLLAGEQFF; DNA: TGTGCCAGCAGCCCCCAGACTAGCGGGAGACTTCTCGCGGGCGAGCAGTTCTTC